The clone carrying this TCR beta chain was counted a single time. How the authors handled the data: Amplifying reference gene primers gave estimates of nucleated cell counts. The assay was immunoSEQ multiplex PCR, and TCRdb's table has in-frame clones only and misses some. The V and J calls and clone size were taken over from that table, and D and trimming were inferred from the DNA. This repertoire shows about 50,000 clones, around 86% found once; its top ten account for 2% to 2.5%. This entry comes from a study of blood T cell repertoires in COVID-19. The overall study: Italy, Spain and the United States were the sources of the convalescent and acute COVID-19 samples. T cells, B-cell-depleted T cells, or PBMCs provided the cDNA or gDNA that served as material.

V was clipped by 3 bases and J by 3 bases, with 9 bases between them. The CDR3 has 14 residues. Germline values: CDR1 MDHEN, CDR2 SYDVKM. The chain recombines TRBV28 with TRBJ2-1, with D possibly TRBD1 on 5 matching bases. The sample was peripheral blood. The TCR was taken from a woman aged 60-75 years with acute or convalescent COVID-19. CDR3 loop: CASSFRARYNEQFF. DNA of the CDR3: TGTGCCAGCAGTTTCAGGGCCCGCTACAATGAGCAGTTCTTC.